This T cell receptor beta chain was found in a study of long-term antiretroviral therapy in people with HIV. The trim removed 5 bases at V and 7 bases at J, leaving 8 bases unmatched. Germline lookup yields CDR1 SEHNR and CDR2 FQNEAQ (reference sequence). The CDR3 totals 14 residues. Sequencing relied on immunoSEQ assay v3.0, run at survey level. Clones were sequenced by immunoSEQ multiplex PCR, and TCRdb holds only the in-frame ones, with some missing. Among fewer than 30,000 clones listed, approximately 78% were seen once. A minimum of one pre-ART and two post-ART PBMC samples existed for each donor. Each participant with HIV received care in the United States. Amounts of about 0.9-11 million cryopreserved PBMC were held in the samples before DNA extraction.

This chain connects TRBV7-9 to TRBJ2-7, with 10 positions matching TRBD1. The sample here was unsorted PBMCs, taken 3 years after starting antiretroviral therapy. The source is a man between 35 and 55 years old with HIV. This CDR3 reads CASSRQGARGEQYF. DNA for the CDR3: TGTGCCAGCAGCAGACAGGGGGCACGTGGAGAGCAGTACTTC.